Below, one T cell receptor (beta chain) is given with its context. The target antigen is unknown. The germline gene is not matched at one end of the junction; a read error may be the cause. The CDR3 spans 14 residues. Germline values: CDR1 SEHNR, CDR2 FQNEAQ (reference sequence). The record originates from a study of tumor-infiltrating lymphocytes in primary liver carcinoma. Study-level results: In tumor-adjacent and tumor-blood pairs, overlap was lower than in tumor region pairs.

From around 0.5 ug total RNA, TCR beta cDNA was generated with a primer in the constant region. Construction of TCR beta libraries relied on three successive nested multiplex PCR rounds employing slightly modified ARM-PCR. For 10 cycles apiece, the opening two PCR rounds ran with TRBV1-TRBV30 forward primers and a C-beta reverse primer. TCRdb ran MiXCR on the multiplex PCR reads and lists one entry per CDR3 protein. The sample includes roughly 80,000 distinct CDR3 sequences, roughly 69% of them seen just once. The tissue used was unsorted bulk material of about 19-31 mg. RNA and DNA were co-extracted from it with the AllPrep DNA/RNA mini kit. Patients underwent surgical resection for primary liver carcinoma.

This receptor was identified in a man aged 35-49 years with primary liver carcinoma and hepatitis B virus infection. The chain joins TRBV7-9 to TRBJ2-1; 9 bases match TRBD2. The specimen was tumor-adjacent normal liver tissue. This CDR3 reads CASSGISGSNEQFF. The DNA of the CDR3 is TGTGCCAGCAGCGGTATTAGCGGGAGTAATGAACAGTTCTTC.